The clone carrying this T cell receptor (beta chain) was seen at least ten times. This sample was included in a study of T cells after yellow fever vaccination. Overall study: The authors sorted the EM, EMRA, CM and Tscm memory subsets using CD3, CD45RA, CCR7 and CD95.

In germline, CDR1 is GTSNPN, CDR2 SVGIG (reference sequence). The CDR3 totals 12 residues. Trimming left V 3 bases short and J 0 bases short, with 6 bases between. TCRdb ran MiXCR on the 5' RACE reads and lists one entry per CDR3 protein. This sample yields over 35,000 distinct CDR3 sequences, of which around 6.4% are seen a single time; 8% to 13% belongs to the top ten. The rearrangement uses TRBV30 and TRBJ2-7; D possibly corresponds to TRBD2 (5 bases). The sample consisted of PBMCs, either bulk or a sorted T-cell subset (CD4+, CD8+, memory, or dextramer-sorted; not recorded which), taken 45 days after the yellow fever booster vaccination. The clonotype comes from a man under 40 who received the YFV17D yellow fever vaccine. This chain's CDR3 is CAWSRGSYEQYF. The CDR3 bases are TGTGCCTGGAGCCGGGGCTCCTACGAGCAGTACTTC.